These 30 T cell receptor beta chains were sequenced from one sample in a study of CD8 T cells in ankylosing spondylitis. One entry per CDR3 protein, called by TCRdb with MiXCR from the 5' RACE reads. Here the sample spans roughly 180,000 distinct CDR3 sequences, 11% being singletons. The specimen sequenced was blood, either unsorted or a sorted T cell fraction (not recorded which). The receptors originated from a male donor with ankylosing spondylitis or in good health (not recorded which).

This clonotype was recorded at least ten times. The chain combines TRBV20-1 with TRBJ2-1; D uncertain. The CDR3 contains 15 residues. Germline CDR1 and CDR2: DFQATT and SNEGSKA (reference sequence). V lost 0 bases and J 0 bases, leaving 9 bases between the germline ends. CDR3 DNA sequence: TGCAGTGCTAGAGACCCAATAAGCTCCTACAATGAGCAGTTCTTC. Its protein is CSARDPISSYNEQFF.

This clonotype was seen many times. V is TRBV6-2 or TRBV6-3 and J is TRBJ1-2; 7 bases line up with TRBD1. The germline V gene encodes CDR1 MNHEY and CDR2 SVGEGT. This CDR3 comprises 14 residues. The J segment lost 2 bases and the V segment lost 6 bases, leaving 6 bases of the junction unmatched. CDR3 sequence reads: CASSLTGWNYGYTF. In nucleotides, the CDR3 is TGTGCCAGCAGCTTGACAGGGTGGAACTATGGCTACACCTTC.

This clonotype was observed many times. The V gene is TRBV10-3, the J gene TRBJ2-1; TRBD1 is a possible D gene (5 bases). Germline V gene sequence: CDR1 ENHRY, CDR2 SYGVKD. This CDR3 spans 14 amino acids. V lost 8 bases and J 2 bases, leaving 13 bases between the germline ends. The CDR3 loop is CAIGSGNTYNEQFF. The CDR3 nucleotides read TGTGCCATCGGGTCAGGGAACACCTACAATGAGCAGTTCTTC.

This clonotype was counted ten times or more. This chain connects TRBV12-3 or TRBV12-4 to TRBJ2-1, with no clear D. This CDR3 spans 13 amino acids. Trimming pared 1 base from V and 4 bases from J, leaving 5 bases between. In DNA form, the CDR3 reads TGTGCCAGCAGTTTAGTAGGTTACAATGAGCAGTTCTTC. It translates to CASSLVGYNEQFF.

The table lists this clonotype with a count of one. The chain recombines TRBV27 with TRBJ2-5; 7 nucleotides agree with TRBD2. Trimming at V came to 6 bases and at J to 5 bases, leaving 15 bases not matched to a gene. CDR1 and CDR2 from the germline V gene are MNHEY and SMNVEV (reference sequence). The CDR3 covers 16 residues. This chain's CDR3 is CASRNAGAAMGETQYF. DNA for the CDR3: TGTGCCAGCAGAAATGCGGGAGCCGCCATGGGGGAGACCCAGTACTTC.

This clonotype has a count of ten or more. This sequence joins TRBV29-1 and TRBJ2-1; D remains ambiguous. The CDR3 has 12 residues. Trimming left V 4 bases short and J 7 bases short, with 11 bases between. Per the germline V gene, CDR1 is SQVTM and CDR2 is ANQGSEA. The CDR3 DNA reads TGCAGCGTTGGATCAGGCGTTAATGAGCAGTTCTTC. Amino acid sequence: CSVGSGVNEQFF.

At least ten counts were recorded for this clonotype. J is TRBJ1-2 and V is TRBV5-1; possible D gene TRBD1, 6 bases. The CDR3 is 14 residues long. The V gene's germline CDR1 is SGHRS and CDR2 YFSETQ. V was pared by 0 bases and J by 3 bases, with 9 bases between. The CDR3 nucleotides are TGCGCCAGCAGCTTGGCAGGGGTCGACTATGGCTACACCTTC. Protein: CASSLAGVDYGYTF.

This chain joins TRBV4-1 and TRBJ2-1; 11 bases are shared with TRBD2. V trimming: 3 bases; J trimming: 4 bases; junction bases outside the gene matches: 14. The CDR3 has 19 residues. Germline V gene sequence: CDR1 MGHRA, CDR2 YSYEKL. The CDR3 loop is CASSQGLAEGALDYNEQFF. The DNA of the CDR3 is TGCGCCAGCAGCCAGGGACTAGCGGAGGGAGCCCTCGATTACAATGAGCAGTTCTTC.

This clonotype was seen repeatedly, ten times or more. The chain has TRBV7-8 and TRBJ1-5, with TRBD1 matching over 7 bases. CDR1 is SGHVS, CDR2 FQNEAQ, per germline. With 5 bases clipped from V and 11 bases from J, the junction kept 3 bases outside the gene matches. The CDR3 is 11 residues long. The CDR3: CASSPGGAQHF. The CDR3 nucleotides read TGTGCCAGCAGCCCAGGGGGAGCCCAGCATTTT.

This chain connects TRBV29-1 to TRBJ1-1; D possibly corresponds to TRBD1 (6 bases). Germline lookup yields CDR1 SQVTM and CDR2 ANQGSEA. The CDR3 has 14 residues. Trimming left V 5 bases short and J 4 bases short, with 17 bases between. DNA for the CDR3: TGCAGCGTTACTCCCGAAATCAGGGGCACTGAAGCTTTCTTT. Translated: CSVTPEIRGTEAFF.

This clonotype showed up just a few times. The chain joins TRBV11-2 to TRBJ2-5; D gene uncertain. Germline CDR1 and CDR2: SGHAT and FQNNGV. Trimming left V 2 bases short and J 5 bases short, with 6 bases between. The CDR3 has 12 amino acids. CDR3 sequence (DNA): TGTGCCAGCAGCTTAATGTGGGAGACCCAGTACTTC. Protein sequence: CASSLMWETQYF.

This clonotype was observed many times. Here the CDR3 reads CASSDVRLALNPAPNTGELFF. As DNA, the CDR3 is TGCGCCAGCAGCGACGTCCGACTAGCACTTAACCCGGCACCGAACACCGGGGAGCTGTTTTTT. This sequence joins TRBV4-3 and TRBJ2-2, with TRBD2 matching over 7 bases. The length of the CDR3 is 21 residues. J gave up 0 bases and V 5 bases, and 21 bases lay outside the gene matches. Germline V gene lookup returns CDR1 LGHNA and CDR2 YSLEER.

This chain uses TRBV11-2 with TRBJ2-4; tentatively, D is TRBD2 (6 bases). V shed 5 bases and J shed 8 bases, with 16 bases lying between them. The CDR3 covers 14 residues. Germline CDR1 SGHAT, CDR2 FQNNGV. DNA for the CDR3: TGTGCCAGCAGCCTGGGGGGTGTGTGGGACATTCAGTACTTC. Encoded protein: CASSLGGVWDIQYF. The whole variable domain, filled in from reference TRBV11-2 and TRBJ2-4, reads EAGVAQSPRYKIIEKRQSVAFWCNPISGHATLYWYQQILGQGPKLLIQFQNNGVVDDSQLPKDRFSAERLKGVDSTLKIQPAKLEDSAVYLCASSLGGVWDIQYFGAGTRLSVL.

As to this clonotype: Given a much more abundant clone one base away, this may be a read error. The chain uses TRBV27 and TRBJ2-7, with D possibly being TRBD2 (5 bases). The CDR3 length is 14 residues. Germline V CDR1 and CDR2: MNHEY, SMNVEV (reference sequence). The CDR3 loop reads CAGSLSGFSIEQYF. The CDR3 DNA follows: TGTGCCGGCAGTTTATCGGGATTCTCCATCGAGCAGTACTTC.

This clonotype was detected only a few times. The chain carries TRBV4-3 and TRBJ1-4; tentatively, D is TRBD1 (5 bases). This CDR3 spans 15 amino acids. V dropped 1 base and J dropped 10 bases, with 16 bases sitting between them. Germline V lookup: CDR1 LGHNA, CDR2 YSLEER. Here the CDR3 DNA reads TGCGCCAGCAGCCAAGGGGCTGGGACCGAGGGAAAACTGTTTTTT. It specifies CASSQGAGTEGKLFF.

This clonotype was observed many times. The gene calls are TRBV28 and TRBJ1-5; maybe TRBD1 (6 bases). The CDR3 has 16 amino acids. V lost 5 bases and J 0 bases, leaving 14 bases between the germline ends. The V gene's germline CDR1 is MDHEN and CDR2 SYDVKM. The CDR3 sequence: CASSPLGGSSNQPQHF. The CDR3 DNA reads as TGTGCCAGCAGTCCCTTAGGGGGATCTAGCAATCAGCCCCAGCATTTT.

This clonotype was seen many times. This chain joins TRBV5-6 and TRBJ1-5; 7 nucleotides agree with TRBD1. The V gene end was trimmed by 0 bases and the J gene end by 9 bases; junction bases not matched to a gene: 9. Germline V lookup: CDR1 SGHDT, CDR2 YYEEEE. The CDR3 has 15 amino acids. This CDR3 is CASSLGRGMLRPQHF. The CDR3 bases are TGTGCCAGCAGCTTGGGCAGGGGGATGTTGCGGCCCCAGCATTTT. Variable domain in full (rest from reference TRBV5-6 and TRBJ1-5): DAGVTQSPTHLIKTRGQQVTLRCSPKSGHDTVSWYQQALGQGPQFIFQYYEEEERQRGNFPDRFSGHQFPNYSSELNVNALLLGDSALYLCASSLGRGMLRPQHFGDGTRLSIL.

This clonotype came up many times. This chain links TRBV27 with TRBJ1-4; D unclear. V lost 8 bases to trimming and J lost 8 bases, with 18 bases between them. The germline V gene has CDR1 MNHEY and CDR2 SMNVEV (reference sequence). This CDR3 is 14 amino acids long. CDR3 DNA sequence: TGTGCCAGCGGCCAGACCGGCCTTCGAGAAAAACTGTTTTTT. Encoded protein: CASGQTGLREKLFF.

This clonotype was seen many times. The V call is TRBV9, the J call TRBJ1-3; 7 nucleotides match TRBD1. The CDR3 is made up of 15 amino acids. The V and J ends lost 4 bases and 2 bases, in that order; junction bases with no gene match: 6. CDR1 is SGDLS, CDR2 YYNGEE, per germline. The CDR3 DNA sequence: TGTGCCAGCAGCTCTACAGGGGATCCTGGAAACACCATATATTTT. This encodes CASSSTGDPGNTIYF.

This clonotype has just a few counts. The V call is TRBV5-6, the J call TRBJ2-1; no clear D gene. This CDR3 comprises 14 residues. Trimming left V 1 base short and J 0 bases short, with 5 bases between. Germline CDR1 is SGHDT and CDR2 is YYEEEE. The CDR3 is CASSLPSSYNEQFF. CDR3 coding DNA: TGTGCCAGCAGCTTGCCGAGCTCCTACAATGAGCAGTTCTTC.

This clonotype was picked up many times. The V and J genes are TRBV7-8 and TRBJ1-4, with 7 bases lining up with TRBD1. The CDR3 consists of 14 residues. CDR1 SGHVS and CDR2 FQNEAQ come from the germline V gene. Trimming removed 4 bases from V and 8 bases from J; junction bases left unmatched: 7. The CDR3: CASSWDSRREKLFF. CDR3 sequence (DNA): TGTGCCAGCAGCTGGGACAGTCGGAGAGAAAAACTGTTTTTT.

This clonotype occurred a few times. The chain couples TRBV27 to TRBJ2-7; TRBD1 might be the D (5 bases). The CDR3 runs to 19 residues. The germline gives CDR1 MNHEY, CDR2 SMNVEV (reference sequence). V was pared by 5 bases and J by 7 bases, with 33 bases between. The CDR3 protein is CASSILTPNRSPRRGEQYF. CDR3 bases: TGTGCCAGCAGTATACTTACTCCCAACCGCTCGCCAAGAAGGGGAGAGCAGTACTTC.

V gene TRBV13 combines with J gene TRBJ2-2, with D perhaps TRBD1 (5 bases). Germline V lookup: CDR1 PRHDT, CDR2 FYEKMQ (reference sequence). The V gene lost 5 bases and the J gene lost 1 base, with 11 bases spanning the gap. CDR3 length: 15 residues. In DNA form, the CDR3 reads TGTGCCAGCAGCGGGCTTAGGGGGAACACCGGGGAGCTGTTTTTT. Protein: CASSGLRGNTGELFF.

This clonotype has a count of ten or more. The rearrangement links TRBV29-1 to TRBJ2-1, with D possibly being TRBD2 (7 bases). V lost 8 bases and J 8 bases, leaving 13 bases between the germline ends. Per the germline V gene, CDR1 is SQVTM and CDR2 is ANQGSEA. The CDR3 loop spans 11 amino acids. The CDR3 loop reads CSSGGRDEQFF. CDR3 bases: TGCAGCTCGGGGGGCAGGGATGAGCAGTTCTTC.

This clonotype was seen ten or more times. The chain has TRBV20-1 and TRBJ2-1; D is possibly TRBD1 or TRBD2 (5 bases each). This CDR3 is 16 amino acids long. V lost 2 bases and J lost 13, with 27 bases in between. CDR1 DFQATT and CDR2 SNEGSKA come from the germline V gene (reference sequence). The CDR3 DNA sequence: TGCAGTGCTAGATCCCCTTCCTCCGGACGCCGAGGGGTACAGTTCTTC. Translating gives CSARSPSSGRRGVQFF.

This clonotype has ten or more counts. The rearrangement links TRBV2 to TRBJ1-2; TRBD1 is a possible D gene (5 bases). This CDR3 comprises 12 residues. The germline V gene has CDR1 SNHLY and CDR2 FYNNEI. Trimming removed 3 bases at V and 8 bases at J, with 10 bases between. In DNA form, the CDR3 reads TGTGCCAGCAGTGAGGGACGATGGGGCTACACCTTC. It yields the protein CASSEGRWGYTF.

The sample holds many counts of this clonotype. V usage is TRBV3-1 and J usage is TRBJ2-1; TRBD2 aligns across 7 bases. V trimming: 2 bases; J trimming: 7 bases; junction bases outside the gene matches: 5. The germline V gene has CDR1 LGHDT and CDR2 YNNKEL (reference sequence). The CDR3 is 14 amino acids. DNA of the CDR3: TGTGCCAGCAGCCAACTATCGCGGGAGAATGAGCAGTTCTTC. Translating gives CASSQLSRENEQFF.

This clonotype was counted ten times or more. This chain links TRBV16 with TRBJ1-1; D remains unclear. The CDR3 length is 14 residues. CDR1 KGHSY and CDR2 FQNENV come from the germline V gene. The germline V and J ends were trimmed by 0 bases and 7 bases, with 12 bases remaining between them. In nucleotides, the CDR3 is TGTGCCAGCAGCCAATCGAGGAAGGGAATTGAAGCTTTCTTT. As protein: CASSQSRKGIEAFF.

In its sample, this clonotype was seen many times. This chain uses TRBV10-1 with TRBJ1-1, with D possibly matching TRBD1 (6 bases). The CDR3 has 13 residues. Per the germline V gene, CDR1 is WNHNN and CDR2 is SYGVQD (reference sequence). V lost 4 bases and J 3 bases, leaving 9 bases between the germline ends. CDR3 in DNA: TGCGCCAGCAGTGGAGCAGGGGACACTGAAGCTTTCTTT. The encoded protein is CASSGAGDTEAFF.

The chain combines TRBV7-9 with TRBJ1-1; a weak D match, TRBD1 (6 bases). The CDR3 totals 15 residues. CDR1 and CDR2 (germline): SEHNR, FQNEAQ (reference sequence). The V gene lost 5 bases and the J gene lost 4 bases, with 17 bases spanning the gap. In DNA, the CDR3 is TGTGCCAGCAGCGTAAACAGGGTGATGGGCACTGAAGCTTTCTTT. Residues: CASSVNRVMGTEAFF.